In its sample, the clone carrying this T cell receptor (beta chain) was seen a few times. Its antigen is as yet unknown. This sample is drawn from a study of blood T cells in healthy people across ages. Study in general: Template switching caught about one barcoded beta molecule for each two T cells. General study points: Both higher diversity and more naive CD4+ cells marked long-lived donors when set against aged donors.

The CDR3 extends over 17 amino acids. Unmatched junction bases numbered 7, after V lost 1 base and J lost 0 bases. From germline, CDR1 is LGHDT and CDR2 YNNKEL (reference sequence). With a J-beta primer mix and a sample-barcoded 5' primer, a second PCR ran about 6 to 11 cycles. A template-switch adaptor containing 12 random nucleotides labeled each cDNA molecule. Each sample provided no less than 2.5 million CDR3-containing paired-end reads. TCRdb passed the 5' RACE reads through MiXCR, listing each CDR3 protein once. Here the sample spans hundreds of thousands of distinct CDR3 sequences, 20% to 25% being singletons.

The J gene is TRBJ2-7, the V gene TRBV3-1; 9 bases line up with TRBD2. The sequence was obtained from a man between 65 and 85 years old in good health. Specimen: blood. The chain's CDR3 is CASSQAAGGRASYEQYF. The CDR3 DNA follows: TGTGCCAGCAGCCAAGCAGCTGGCGGGAGGGCCTCCTACGAGCAGTACTTC.